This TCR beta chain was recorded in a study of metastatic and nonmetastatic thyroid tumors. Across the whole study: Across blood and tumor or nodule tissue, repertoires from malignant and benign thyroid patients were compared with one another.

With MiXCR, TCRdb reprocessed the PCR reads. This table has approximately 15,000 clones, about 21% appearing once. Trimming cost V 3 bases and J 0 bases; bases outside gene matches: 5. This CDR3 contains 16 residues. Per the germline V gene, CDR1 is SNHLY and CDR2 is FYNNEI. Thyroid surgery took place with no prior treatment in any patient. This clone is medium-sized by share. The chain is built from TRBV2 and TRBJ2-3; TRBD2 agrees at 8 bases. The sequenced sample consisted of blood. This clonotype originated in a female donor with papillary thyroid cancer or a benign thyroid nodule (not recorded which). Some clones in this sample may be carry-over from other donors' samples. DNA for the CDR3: TGTGCCAGCAGTGAGGAACTAGCGGCTAGCACAGATACGCAGTATTTT. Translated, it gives CASSEELAASTDTQYF.